The rows below give T cell receptor beta chains drawn from one sample of a study of T cell changes during pregnancy in multiple sclerosis. Profiled with immunoSEQ multiplex PCR; TCRdb holds only in-frame clones, not every one. The sample includes roughly 30,000 clones, 89% of them seen just once. This specimen consisted of CD8+ T cells from peripheral blood mononuclear cells, obtained in the second trimester of pregnancy. The receptors stem from a female donor with multiple sclerosis, enrolled in a pregnancy study. Both conserved end residues are part of each CDR3. A D gene is named only where the DNA matches it firmly. Size values are once, few and many counts, or a class for expanded clones, and some rows have none.

J	size	D	V	CDR3	DNA
TRBJ1-2	once	TRBD1	TRBV28	CASSFIIPQGVGGYTF	TGTGCCAGCAGTTTTATAATCCCACAGGGGGTAGGCGGCTACACCTTC
TRBJ2-7	-	-	TRBV7-9	CASRPPTYEQYF	TGTGCCAGCAGACCACCTACCTACGAGCAGTACTTC
TRBJ2-5	once	TRBD2	TRBV9	CASSVSGGFQETQYF	TGTGCCAGCAGCGTTAGCGGGGGTTTTCAAGAGACCCAGTACTTC
TRBJ2-7	few	TRBD2	TRBV15	CATSRGTSKAYEQYF	TGTGCCACCAGCAGAGGGACTAGCAAGGCCTACGAGCAGTACTTC
TRBJ2-5	-	-	TRBV18	CASSPQNRVQETQYF	TGTGCCAGCTCACCACAAAACAGGGTCCAAGAGACCCAGTACTTC
TRBJ1-6	medium-sized	-	TRBV9	CASSAGQYNSPLHF	TGTGCCAGCAGCGCCGGACAATATAATTCACCCCTCCACTTT
TRBJ2-7	-	-	TRBV9	CASSPPSSYEQYF	TGTGCCAGCAGCCCCCCCTCCTCCTACGAGCAGTACTTC
TRBJ2-2	-	TRBD2	TRBV4-1	CASSQVLAVANTGELFF	TGCGCCAGCAGCCAGGTACTAGCGGTCGCGAACACCGGGGAGCTGTTTTTT
TRBJ2-7	-	-	TRBV7-9	CASTAYNRAEQYF	TGTGCCAGCACCGCCTACAACAGGGCCGAGCAGTACTTC
TRBJ2-1	-	-	TRBV27	CASTTGGRGGNEQFF	TGTGCCAGCACGACTGGCGGGAGAGGGGGCAATGAGCAGTTCTTC
TRBJ1-2	-	TRBD1	TRBV27	CASSSGTGNYGYTF	TGTGCCAGCAGTTCCGGGACAGGGAACTATGGCTACACCTTC
TRBJ2-7	-	TRBD2	TRBV7-3	CASSFSLLAGDVEQYF	TGTGCCAGCAGCTTTTCCTTACTAGCGGGGGATGTCGAGCAGTACTTC
TRBJ1-1	-	TRBD1	TRBV27	CASTGQANTEAFF	TGTGCCAGCACGGGACAGGCGAACACTGAAGCTTTCTTT
TRBJ1-5	-	TRBD1	TRBV19	CASRKADRGRQPQHF	TGTGCCAGTAGGAAAGCAGACAGGGGCCGCCAGCCCCAGCATTTT
TRBJ1-3	-	TRBD1	TRBV27	CASGEGAWNTIYF	TGTGCCAGCGGTGAGGGGGCCTGGAACACCATATATTTT
TRBJ2-7	few	TRBD1	TRBV27	CASSLIWTGVDEQYF	TGTGCCAGCAGTTTGATCTGGACAGGTGTCGACGAGCAGTACTTC
TRBJ2-3	-	-	TRBV27	CASMILVGADTQYF	TGTGCCAGCATGATCCTAGTGGGAGCAGATACGCAGTATTTT
TRBJ2-2	-	-	TRBV6-1	CASSELTGTTGELFF	TGTGCCAGCAGTGAACTTACAGGGACAACCGGGGAGCTGTTTTTT
TRBJ2-7	-	TRBD1	TRBV19	CASSTDRAYEQYF	TGTGCCAGTAGTACGGACAGGGCCTACGAGCAGTACTTC
TRBJ2-3	-	-	TRBV4-1	CASSQIQSSTDTQYF	TGCGCCAGCAGCCAAATTCAGTCTAGCACAGATACGCAGTATTTT
TRBJ1-2	-	-	TRBV4-1	CASSQEALDGYTF	TGCGCCAGCAGCCAAGAAGCCCTTGATGGCTACACCTTC
TRBJ2-7	-	TRBD2	TRBV5-1	CASSLGPSGGYEQYF	TGCGCCAGCAGCTTGGGGCCTAGCGGGGGGTACGAGCAGTACTTC
TRBJ1-1	few	-	TRBV30	CAWSATGSGIGGTEAFF	TGTGCCTGGAGTGCGACCGGTTCAGGGATCGGGGGCACTGAAGCTTTCTTT
TRBJ2-7	-	-	TRBV9	CASSVWDSGEQYF	TGTGCCAGCAGCGTGTGGGACTCGGGCGAGCAGTACTTC
TRBJ1-2	-	TRBD1	TRBV9	CASTPGGTGGYGYTF	TGTGCCAGCACCCCGGGGGGGACAGGGGGCTATGGCTACACCTTC
TRBJ2-7	-	-	TRBV2	CASRTTVYEQYF	TGTGCCAGCAGAACGACAGTCTACGAGCAGTACTTC
TRBJ2-2	-	-	TRBV18	CASSSDTGELFF	TGTGCCAGCTCATCCGACACCGGGGAGCTGTTTTTT
TRBJ1-2	-	-	TRBV6-1	CASSESGGGNYGYTF	TGTGCCAGCAGTGAAAGCGGCGGGGGGAACTATGGCTACACCTTC
TRBJ1-2	few	-	TRBV27	CASSLIGEGGYTF	TGTGCCAGCAGTTTAATCGGGGAAGGTGGCTACACCTTC
TRBJ2-7	-	TRBD1	TRBV5-1	CASSLNRGYEQYF	TGCGCCAGCAGCTTGAACAGGGGCTACGAGCAGTACTTC
TRBJ2-6	-	-	TRBV21-1	CASSKPGTMSKISGANVLTF	TGTGCCAGCAGCAAACCAGGTACAATGTCAAAAATTTCTGGGGCCAACGTCCTGACTTTC
TRBJ2-3	-	-	TRBV6-4	CASSDSGFSDTQYF	TGTGCCAGCAGTGACTCGGGCTTCTCTGATACGCAGTATTTT
TRBJ2-7	-	TRBD2	TRBV28	CASSFLGASGSSYEQYF	TGTGCCAGCAGTTTCTTAGGGGCTAGCGGGAGCTCCTACGAGCAGTACTTC
TRBJ2-1	-	-	TRBV7-9	CASSLLLSSYNEQFF	TGTGCCAGCAGCTTACTCCTAAGCTCCTACAATGAGCAGTTCTTC
TRBJ1-2	-	-	TRBV6-6	CASSPYGGDRSYGYTF	TGTGCCAGCAGTCCTTACGGCGGCGACAGATCCTATGGCTACACCTTC
TRBJ1-2	-	TRBD1	TRBV6-1	CASSEEGAGGVIYGYTF	TGTGCCAGCAGTGAAGAGGGAGCAGGGGGAGTAATCTATGGCTACACCTTC
TRBJ1-1	-	TRBD1	TRBV27	CASQTGGEAFF	TGTGCCAGCCAGACAGGGGGCGAAGCTTTCTTT
TRBJ2-7	-	-	TRBV7-6	CASSLGEATAYEQYF	TGTGCCAGCAGCTTAGGCGAGGCGACAGCCTACGAGCAGTACTTC
TRBJ2-1	-	-	TRBV6-5	CASSYGTSPNEQFF	TGTGCCAGCAGTTACGGGACATCCCCCAATGAGCAGTTCTTC
TRBJ2-1	-	-	TRBV27	CASSLNQGRDEQFF	TGTGCCAGCAGTTTAAACCAGGGGCGTGATGAGCAGTTCTTC
TRBJ2-3	-	-	TRBV2	CASLVGTDTQYF	TGTGCCAGCCTCGTTGGCACAGATACGCAGTATTTT
TRBJ2-7	once	TRBD2	TRBV6-1	CAILAGTSGYEQYF	TGTGCCATCCTCGCTGGGACTAGCGGATACGAGCAGTACTTC
TRBJ2-1	-	TRBD2	TRBV7-3	CASSWGGAGREQFF	TGTGCCAGCAGCTGGGGGGGTGCGGGACGGGAGCAGTTCTTC
TRBJ2-1	-	-	TRBV9	CASSQHGGYNEQFF	TGTGCCAGCAGCCAACACGGGGGTTACAATGAGCAGTTCTTC
TRBJ2-1	-	-	TRBV9	CASSVGQFNEQFF	TGTGCCAGCAGCGTAGGACAGTTCAATGAGCAGTTCTTC
TRBJ1-2	-	TRBD1	TRBV9	CASSPGDRSYGYTF	TGTGCCAGCAGCCCTGGGGACAGGAGCTATGGCTACACCTTC
TRBJ2-2	-	-	TRBV2	CASSELRVVTNTGELFF	TGTGCCAGCAGTGAACTCAGGGTAGTGACGAACACCGGGGAGCTGTTTTTT
TRBJ2-2	-	-	TRBV6-4	CASRPIGQRAYSNTGELFF	TGTGCCAGCAGACCCATAGGACAGAGAGCCTATTCTAACACCGGGGAGCTGTTTTTT
TRBJ1-5	-	TRBD1	TRBV28	CASSLPGQGVYSNQPQHF	TGTGCCAGCAGTTTACCGGGGCAGGGGGTTTATAGCAATCAGCCCCAGCATTTT
TRBJ2-1	-	TRBD2	TRBV5-1	CASSLAAGVRNEQFF	TGCGCCAGCAGCTTGGCCGCGGGAGTTAGGAATGAGCAGTTCTTC
TRBJ2-2	-	TRBD2	TRBV6-4	CASSDSGRRPGELFF	TGTGCCAGCAGTGACAGCGGGAGGAGACCCGGGGAGCTGTTTTTT
TRBJ2-7	-	-	TRBV19	CASSIRLADTYEQYF	TGTGCCAGTAGTATCAGGCTAGCCGATACCTACGAGCAGTACTTC
TRBJ1-2	-	TRBD1	TRBV9	CASSAAGTGGNYGYTF	TGTGCCAGCAGCGCCGCCGGGACAGGGGGAAACTATGGCTACACCTTC
TRBJ1-1	-	TRBD1	TRBV2	CASRDRDGYAEAFF	TGTGCCAGCAGGGACAGGGATGGGTACGCTGAAGCTTTCTTT